The 3 T cell receptor beta chains below were found in one sample sequenced in a study of molecular identifiers for immune sequencing clone quantification. TCRdb redid the calling of the PCR reads with MiXCR, one entry per CDR3 protein. The sample consists of 300,000 to 350,000 distinct CDR3 sequences, about a fifth of them appearing once. The sequenced sample consisted of naive CD8+ T cells from blood, with Jurkat cell RNA spiked in. Subset: FACS-sorted CD8+CD4-CCR7+CD45RA+ naive T cells. These receptors came from a human donor in good health. Some libraries in this study had Jurkat cell RNA spiked in.

Turning to this clonotype: This clone may be a read error of a much larger clone one base away. The J gene is TRBJ2-3, the V gene TRBV7-9; the D gene is possibly TRBD1 (6 bases). The CDR3 is made up of 17 amino acids. The ends were cut back, 6 bases at V and 5 bases at J, with 24 bases in the middle. Germline CDR1 reads SEHNR; CDR2 reads FQNEAQ (reference sequence). The CDR3 here is CASSPLGRGVVGDTQYF. DNA for the CDR3: TGTGCCAGCAGTCCTCTAGGCAGGGGCGTAGTAGGAGATACGCAGTATTTT.

The chain combines TRBV7-3 with TRBJ2-3; 11 bases match TRBD2. The CDR3 is made up of 15 amino acids. V trimming: 8 bases; J trimming: 2 bases; junction bases outside the gene matches: 6. The germline CDR1 and CDR2 sequences are SGHTA and FQGTGA. Here the CDR3 reads CASGPGLADTDTQYF. The CDR3 nucleotides read TGTGCCAGCGGCCCGGGACTAGCGGACACAGATACGCAGTATTTT.

The chain links TRBV11-2 to TRBJ2-7, with unresolved D. Trimming took 1 base from V and 3 from J, leaving 7 bases between them. The CDR3 is 13 amino acids. Germline lookup yields CDR1 SGHAT and CDR2 FQNNGV. The CDR3 here is CASSLGPVYEQYF. CDR3 nucleotide sequence: TGTGCCAGCAGCTTAGGTCCCGTCTACGAGCAGTACTTC.